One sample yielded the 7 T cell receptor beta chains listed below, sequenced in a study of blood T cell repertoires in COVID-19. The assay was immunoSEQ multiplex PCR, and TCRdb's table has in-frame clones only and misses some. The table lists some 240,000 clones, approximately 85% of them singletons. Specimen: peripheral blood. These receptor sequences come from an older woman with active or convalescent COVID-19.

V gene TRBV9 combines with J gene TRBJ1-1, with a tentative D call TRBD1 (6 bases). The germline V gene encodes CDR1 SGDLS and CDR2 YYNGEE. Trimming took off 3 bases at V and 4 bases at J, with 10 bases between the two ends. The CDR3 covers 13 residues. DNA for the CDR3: TGTGCCAGCAGCGGCACAGGGACCACTGAAGCTTTCTTT. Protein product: CASSGTGTTEAFF.

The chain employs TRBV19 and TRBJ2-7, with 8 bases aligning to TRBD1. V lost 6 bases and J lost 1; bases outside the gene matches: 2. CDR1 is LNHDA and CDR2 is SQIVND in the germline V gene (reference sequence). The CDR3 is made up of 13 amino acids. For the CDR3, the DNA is TGTGCCAGTAGCCGGGACAGGTCCTACGAGCAGTACTTC. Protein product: CASSRDRSYEQYF.

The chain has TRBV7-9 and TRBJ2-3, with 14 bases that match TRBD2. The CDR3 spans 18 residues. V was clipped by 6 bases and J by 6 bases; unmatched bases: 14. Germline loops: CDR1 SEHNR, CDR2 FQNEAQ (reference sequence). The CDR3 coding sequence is TGTGCCAGCAGTTCCCTGCCGGACGGACTAGCGGGGGGTGATACGCAGTATTTT. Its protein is CASSSLPDGLAGGDTQYF.

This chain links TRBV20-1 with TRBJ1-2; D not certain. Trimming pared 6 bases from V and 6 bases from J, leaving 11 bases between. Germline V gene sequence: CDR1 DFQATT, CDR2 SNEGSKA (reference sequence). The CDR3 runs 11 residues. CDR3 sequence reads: CSAKRLHGYTF. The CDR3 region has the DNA TGCAGTGCAAAAAGACTCCATGGCTACACCTTC.

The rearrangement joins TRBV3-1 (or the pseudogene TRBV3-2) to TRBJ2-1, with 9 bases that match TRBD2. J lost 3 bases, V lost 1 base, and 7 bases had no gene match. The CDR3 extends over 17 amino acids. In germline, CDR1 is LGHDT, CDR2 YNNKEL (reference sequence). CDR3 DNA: TGTGCCAGCAGCCAAGTGGGTAGCGGGGGTCTCTACAATGAGCAGTTCTTC. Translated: CASSQVGSGGLYNEQFF.

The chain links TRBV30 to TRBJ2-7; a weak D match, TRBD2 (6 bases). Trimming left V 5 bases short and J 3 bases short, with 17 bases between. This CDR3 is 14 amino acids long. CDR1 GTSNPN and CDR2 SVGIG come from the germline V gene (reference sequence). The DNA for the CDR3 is TGTGCCTGGTGCTATGGGGGGTCCGTCTACGAGCAGTACTTC. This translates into CAWCYGGSVYEQYF.

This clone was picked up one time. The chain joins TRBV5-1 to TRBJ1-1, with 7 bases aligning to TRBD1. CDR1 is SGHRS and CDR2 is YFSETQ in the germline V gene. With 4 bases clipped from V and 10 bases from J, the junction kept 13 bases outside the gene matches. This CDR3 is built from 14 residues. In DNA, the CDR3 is TGCGCCAGCAGCCTCCTGTCCGGGACAGAAGGAGCTTTCTTT. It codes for CASSLLSGTEGAFF.